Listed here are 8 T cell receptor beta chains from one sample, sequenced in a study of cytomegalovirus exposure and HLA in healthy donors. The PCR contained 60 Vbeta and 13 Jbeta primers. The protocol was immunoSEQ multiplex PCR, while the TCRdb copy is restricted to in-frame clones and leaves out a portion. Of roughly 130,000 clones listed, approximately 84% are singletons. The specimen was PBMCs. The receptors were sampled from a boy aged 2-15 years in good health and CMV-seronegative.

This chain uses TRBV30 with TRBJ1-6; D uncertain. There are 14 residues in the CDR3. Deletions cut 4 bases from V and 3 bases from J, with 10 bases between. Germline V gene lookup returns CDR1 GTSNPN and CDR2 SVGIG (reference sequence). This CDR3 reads CAWNFRDYNSPLHF. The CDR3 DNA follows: TGTGCCTGGAACTTCCGGGACTATAATTCACCCCTCCACTTT.

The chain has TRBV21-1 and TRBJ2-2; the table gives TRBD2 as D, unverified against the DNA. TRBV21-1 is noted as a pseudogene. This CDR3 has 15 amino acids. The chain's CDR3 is CASSPGGRTTGELFF. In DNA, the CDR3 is TGTGCCAGCAGTCCCGGAGGGCGGACGACCGGGGAGCTGTTTTTT.

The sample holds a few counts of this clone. The DNA for the CDR3 is TGTGCCAGCAGCCGATCAACAGGGAACTACGAGCAGTACTTC. Encoded protein: CASSRSTGNYEQYF. The rearrangement joins TRBV6-5 to TRBJ2-7; perhaps TRBD1 as D (6 bases). CDR1 is MNHEY, CDR2 SVGAGI, per germline. The CDR3 has 14 residues. Trimming took off 6 bases at V and 3 bases at J, with 15 bases between the two ends.

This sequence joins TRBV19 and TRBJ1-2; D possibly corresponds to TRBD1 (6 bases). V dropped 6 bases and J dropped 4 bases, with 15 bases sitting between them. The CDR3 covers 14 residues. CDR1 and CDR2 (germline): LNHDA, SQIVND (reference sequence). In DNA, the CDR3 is TGTGCCAGTAGAAAACAGGGATCGGGCTATGGCTACACCTTC. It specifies CASRKQGSGYGYTF.

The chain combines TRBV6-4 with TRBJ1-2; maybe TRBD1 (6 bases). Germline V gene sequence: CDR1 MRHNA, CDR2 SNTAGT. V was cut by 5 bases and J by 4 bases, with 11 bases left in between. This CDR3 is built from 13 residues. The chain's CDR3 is CASSPGQSYGYTF. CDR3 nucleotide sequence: TGTGCCAGCAGTCCCGGACAGTCCTATGGCTACACCTTC.

CDR3 nucleotide sequence: TGTGCCAGCAGCTTGAGGGGGCTCTCTGGAAACACCATATATTTT. Its protein product is CASSLRGLSGNTIYF. The chain has TRBV5-6 and TRBJ1-3, with 7 bases identical to TRBD1. In germline, CDR1 is SGHDT, CDR2 YYEEEE. J gave up 0 bases and V 1 base, and 1 base lay outside the gene matches. This CDR3 is built from 15 residues.

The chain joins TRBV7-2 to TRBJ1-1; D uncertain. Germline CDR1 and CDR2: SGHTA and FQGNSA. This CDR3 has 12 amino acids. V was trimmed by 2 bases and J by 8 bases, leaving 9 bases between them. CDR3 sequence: CASSLTPQEAFF. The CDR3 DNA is TGTGCCAGCAGCTTAACCCCACAGGAAGCTTTCTTT.

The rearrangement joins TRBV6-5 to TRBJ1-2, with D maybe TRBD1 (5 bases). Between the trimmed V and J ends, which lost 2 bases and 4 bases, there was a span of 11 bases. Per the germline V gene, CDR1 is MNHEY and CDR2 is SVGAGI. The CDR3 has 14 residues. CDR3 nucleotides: TGTGCCAGCAGTTACAGGGGTTTATCCTATGGCTACACCTTC. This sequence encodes CASSYRGLSYGYTF.